This T cell receptor (beta chain) is from a study of regulatory T cells in long-lasting Graves disease. Noted time point: newly diagnosed GD, antithyroid drugs for less than 3 months. PBMCs were the source of the RNA used for TCR sequencing. This clonotype was seen only a few times. Germline CDR1 and CDR2: SQVTM and ANQGSEA. The CDR3 contains 15 residues. V was cut by 4 bases and J by 0 bases, with 16 bases left in between. Construction of the TCR beta libraries employed iRepertoire HTBI primers in conjunction with Arm-PCR of CDR3 regions. In the authors' workflow: The study identified about 60 TRBV and 13 to 15 TRBJ segments across samples. TCRdb re-analysed the multiplex PCR reads in MiXCR, keeping a single row per CDR3 protein. TCRdb's processing, not the authors' own work, is the source of the V and J calls. There are 530,000 or so distinct CDR3 sequences in the sample; approximately 13% occur only once, and 8.5% to 10% lies in the top ten.

These records were also assigned to another study, of T cells in Graves' hyperthyroidism and ophthalmopathy. From that study: Stable hyperthyroidism: no ophthalmopathy progression over 18 months of follow-up. Blood samples included most of the expanded thyroid clonotypes exceeding 0.001.

The TCR sequence derives from a man aged 25-45 years with Graves disease. V is TRBV29-1 and J is TRBJ2-7; either TRBD1 or TRBD2 may supply D (5 bases each). This material consisted of peripheral blood mononuclear cells (PBMCs), taken at new diagnosis, from a patient treated with antithyroid drugs. CDR3 sequence: CSVVGGVDNSYEQYF. DNA for the CDR3: TGCAGCGTTGTTGGGGGAGTGGACAACTCCTACGAGCAGTACTTC.